This T cell receptor (beta chain) was identified in a study of read filtering for tumor transcriptome and immune sequencing. As for this clonotype: Its antigen is still unknown. One end of the junction varies from germline; a read error may be responsible.

The library was built from about 0.4 ug RNA with molecular barcoded adaptors for alpha/delta and beta/gamma chains. TCRdb reanalysed the reads using MiXCR and keeps one entry per CDR3 protein. The table shows 65,000 or so distinct CDR3 sequences, with roughly 19% occurring only once. At the time of active disease, bone marrow was collected from every patient. Study outcomes and limitations: IR-seq captured clonotypes deeper and more reliably than RNA-seq. Sorted CD138-negative bone marrow cells were not purified T cells.

Germline-derived CDR1 and CDR2 are MDHEN and SYDVKM. CDR3 size: 12 residues. This chain connects TRBV28 to TRBJ2-1; TRBD2 might be the D (5 bases). The sequenced sample consisted of a population of CD138-negative cells sorted from bone marrow. The sequence derives from a donor older than 35 with multiple myeloma. The CDR3 sequence is CASSFAFSERLF. The CDR3 region has the DNA TGTGCCAGCAGTTTCGCCTTTTCGGAGCGGCTCTTC.